The entry below gives a single T cell receptor (beta chain) sequence along with its context. The data were obtained in a study of blood T cells in healthy people across ages. It was with a sample-barcoded 5' primer and a J-beta primer mix that a second PCR of roughly 7 to 12 cycles was run. MiXCR, applied by TCRdb to the 5' RACE reads, yields one record per CDR3 protein. The sample includes 750,000 to 950,000 distinct CDR3 sequences, 25% to 35% of them seen just once. The CDR3 runs 14 residues. V lost 6 bases to trimming and J lost 1 base; unmatched junction nucleotides: 6. CDR1 MNHEY and CDR2 SMNVEV come from the germline V gene (reference sequence). These data were likewise used in another study, on T cells of mothers and their children.

The receptor's source is a woman aged 40 to 49 in good health. The genes are TRBV27 and TRBJ2-7, with 7 bases that match TRBD2. The source material was blood. CDR3 sequence: CASRGGSQSYEQYF. The CDR3 nucleotides are TGTGCCAGCAGGGGGGGGAGTCAGTCCTACGAGCAGTACTTC.